Listed below are T cell receptor beta chains from one sample, sequenced in a study of OX40 agonist ivuxolimab in advanced cancers. TCRdb keeps only in-frame clones here, not all; method: immunoSEQ multiplex PCR. The table includes tens of thousands of clones, approximately 90% detected once. This specimen was CD4+ or CD8+ T cells sorted from blood, taken in a trial of the OX40 agonist ivuxolimab. Receptor source: an adult with an advanced solid tumor such as melanoma, head and neck, liver or kidney cancer. CDR3s include the opening cysteine and the closing phenylalanine or tryptophan. D genes are given only for firm matches. Size is stated for part of the rows, as once, few or many counts, or as a class when the clone is expanded.

abundance: once
v_gene: TRBV6-5
j_gene: TRBJ2-5
d_gene: .
CDR3nt: TGTGCCAGCAGTTACTCGGGGTCACCTGAGCGGGAGACCCAGTACTTC
CDR3aa: CASSYSGSPERETQYF

abundance: once
v_gene: TRBV9
j_gene: TRBJ1-1
d_gene: .
CDR3nt: TGTGCCAGCAGCGTAGGGGAACGCGAAGCTTTCTTT
CDR3aa: CASSVGEREAFF

abundance: once
v_gene: TRBV9
j_gene: TRBJ2-5
d_gene: .
CDR3nt: TGTGCCAGCAGCGCCTCTCAAGGCGGGACTGAGACCCAGTACTTC
CDR3aa: CASSASQGGTETQYF

abundance: .
v_gene: TRBV9
j_gene: TRBJ2-1
d_gene: TRBD2
CDR3nt: TGTGCCAGCAGCGTAGGATGGGGGGAGGGTGAGCAGTTCTTC
CDR3aa: CASSVGWGEGEQFF

abundance: .
v_gene: TRBV4-2
j_gene: TRBJ1-1
d_gene: TRBD1
CDR3nt: TGTGCCAGCAGGGACAGGGGGCTCAAGGACACTGAAGCTTTCTTT
CDR3aa: CASRDRGLKDTEAFF

abundance: .
v_gene: TRBV6-1
j_gene: TRBJ1-2
d_gene: .
CDR3nt: TGTGCCAGCACCAAACGGCGGATTTATGGCTACACCTTC
CDR3aa: CASTKRRIYGYTF

abundance: .
v_gene: TRBV6-5
j_gene: TRBJ1-1
d_gene: TRBD1
CDR3nt: TGTGCCAGCAGTTACTCGGGCAGGGGGGCTACTGAAGCTTTCTTT
CDR3aa: CASSYSGRGATEAFF

abundance: .
v_gene: TRBV7-9
j_gene: TRBJ2-1
d_gene: .
CDR3nt: TGTGCCAGCAGCCTTGGATTCAATGAGCAGTTCTTC
CDR3aa: CASSLGFNEQFF

abundance: once
v_gene: TRBV4-2
j_gene: TRBJ2-2
d_gene: .
CDR3nt: TGTGCCAGCAGCCCGGGTTCCCTGGCGGAGCTGTTTTTT
CDR3aa: CASSPGSLAELFF

abundance: .
v_gene: TRBV5-6
j_gene: TRBJ2-5
d_gene: .
CDR3nt: TGTGCCAGCAGCTCTCCAATCCGGGAGACCCAGTACTTC
CDR3aa: CASSSPIRETQYF

abundance: .
v_gene: TRBV9
j_gene: TRBJ2-1
d_gene: TRBD2
CDR3nt: TGTGCCAGCAGCTCCAATATTTTGGCGGGAGGTTCCTATGAGCAGTTCTTC
CDR3aa: CASSSNILAGGSYEQFF

abundance: .
v_gene: TRBV6-6
j_gene: TRBJ1-2
d_gene: TRBD1
CDR3nt: TGTGCCAGCAGTTGGGACAGGGGGGCCTATGGCTACACCTTC
CDR3aa: CASSWDRGAYGYTF

abundance: .
v_gene: TRBV10-2
j_gene: TRBJ2-7
d_gene: .
CDR3nt: TGCGCCAGCAGTGAGAGCTCGATCGGGCTGAGAGAGCAGTACTTC
CDR3aa: CASSESSIGLREQYF

abundance: few
v_gene: TRBV7-9
j_gene: TRBJ2-7
d_gene: .
CDR3nt: TGTGCCAGCAGTGGGGCGTTAAGGGAGCAGTACTTC
CDR3aa: CASSGALREQYF

abundance: few
v_gene: TRBV11-3
j_gene: TRBJ2-5
d_gene: .
CDR3nt: TGTGCCAGCAGCCTGCCAGACCGGGACATACAAGAGACCCAGTACTTC
CDR3aa: CASSLPDRDIQETQYF

abundance: .
v_gene: TRBV28
j_gene: TRBJ2-3
d_gene: TRBD1
CDR3nt: TGTGCCAGCAGTTCGACTGTGTTCCTGGACAGGGGTAGCGCAGATACGCAGTATTTT
CDR3aa: CASSSTVFLDRGSADTQYF

abundance: few
v_gene: TRBV7-3
j_gene: TRBJ1-2
d_gene: TRBD1
CDR3nt: TGTGCCAGCAGCTTATTTCCCCCAGGGGGCGGCTATGGCTACACCTTC
CDR3aa: CASSLFPPGGGYGYTF

abundance: .
v_gene: TRBV4-3
j_gene: TRBJ1-1
d_gene: .
CDR3nt: TGCGCCAGCAGGTTTACACCGAACACTGAAGCTTTCTTT
CDR3aa: CASRFTPNTEAFF

abundance: .
v_gene: TRBV9
j_gene: TRBJ2-6
d_gene: .
CDR3nt: TGTGCCAGCAGCCCAGACACTGGGGCCAACGTCCTGACTTTC
CDR3aa: CASSPDTGANVLTF

abundance: .
v_gene: TRBV6-1
j_gene: TRBJ1-1
d_gene: .
CDR3nt: TGTGCCAGCAGTCCGACCCAAGTAAGTTCCGAAGCTTTCTTT
CDR3aa: CASSPTQVSSEAFF

abundance: .
v_gene: TRBV7-8
j_gene: TRBJ1-4
d_gene: .
CDR3nt: TGTGCCAGCAACTCGGGAGCGACTAATGAAAAACTGTTTTTT
CDR3aa: CASNSGATNEKLFF

abundance: .
v_gene: TRBV29-1
j_gene: TRBJ1-4
d_gene: .
CDR3nt: TGCGGCATAAGCCAGGGCGGAGGTGAAAAACTGTTTTTT
CDR3aa: CGISQGGGEKLFF

abundance: .
v_gene: TRBV4-2
j_gene: TRBJ2-7
d_gene: TRBD1
CDR3nt: TGTGCCAGCAGCCAAGGCCAGGGGGCCGGCGAGCAGTACTTC
CDR3aa: CASSQGQGAGEQYF

abundance: .
v_gene: TRBV13
j_gene: TRBJ1-2
d_gene: TRBD1
CDR3nt: TGTGCCAGCAGCGGGGACAGGGTCTATGGCTACACCTTC
CDR3aa: CASSGDRVYGYTF

abundance: .
v_gene: TRBV27
j_gene: TRBJ2-5
d_gene: .
CDR3nt: TGTGCCAGCAAGTCCGGAGAGACCCAGTACTTC
CDR3aa: CASKSGETQYF

abundance: .
v_gene: TRBV11-3
j_gene: TRBJ2-7
d_gene: .
CDR3nt: TGTGCCAGCAGCTTAGTGACGGGTAGGGCCCACGAGCAGTACTTC
CDR3aa: CASSLVTGRAHEQYF